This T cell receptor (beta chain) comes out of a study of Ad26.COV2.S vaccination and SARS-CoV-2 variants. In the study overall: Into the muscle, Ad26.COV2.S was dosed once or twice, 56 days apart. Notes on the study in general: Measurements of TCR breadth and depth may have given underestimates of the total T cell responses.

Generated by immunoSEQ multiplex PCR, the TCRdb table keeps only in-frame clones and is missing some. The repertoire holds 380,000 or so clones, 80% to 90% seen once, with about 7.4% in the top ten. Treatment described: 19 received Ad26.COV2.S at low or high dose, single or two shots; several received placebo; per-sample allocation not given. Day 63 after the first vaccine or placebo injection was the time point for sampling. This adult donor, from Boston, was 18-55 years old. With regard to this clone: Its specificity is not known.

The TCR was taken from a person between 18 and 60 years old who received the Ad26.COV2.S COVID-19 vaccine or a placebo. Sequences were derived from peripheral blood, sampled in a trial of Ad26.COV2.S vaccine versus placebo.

CDR3 residues: CASSFMETQYF. The CDR3 nucleotides are TGTGCCAGCAGCTTCATGGAGACCCAGTACTTC. The rearrangement uses TRBV11-3 and TRBJ2-5, with unresolved D. The CDR3 covers 11 residues. The germline CDR1 and CDR2 sequences are SGHNT and YENEEA. V was shortened by 3 bases and J by 5 bases, with 4 bases between the two germline ends. The full variable domain, with the rest looked up from reference TRBV11-3 and TRBJ2-5, is EAGVVQSPRYKIIEKKQPVAFWCNPISGHNTLYWYLQNLGQGPELLIRYENEEAVDDSQLPKDRFSAERLKGVDSTLKIQPAELGDSAVYLCASSFMETQYFGPGTRLLVL.